A single sample gave rise to the 13 T cell receptor beta chains below, sequenced in a study of blood T cell repertoires in COVID-19. The data were produced by immunoSEQ multiplex PCR, yet TCRdb's version contains in-frame clones alone and is incomplete. The sample has around 200,000 clones, roughly three quarters seen once. Sequencing was performed on peripheral blood. The source of these receptors is a woman aged 35 to 49 with COVID-19, enrolled during active disease.

This sequence joins TRBV5-1 and TRBJ1-2, with D possibly TRBD1 on 5 matching bases. V was trimmed by 0 bases and J by 0 bases, leaving 9 bases between them. Per germline, CDR1 SGHRS and CDR2 YFSETQ. CDR3 length equals 15 residues. Here the CDR3 reads CASSLGQPTNYGYTF. DNA of the CDR3: TGCGCCAGCAGCTTGGGACAGCCAACTAACTATGGCTACACCTTC.

V usage is TRBV4-2 and J usage is TRBJ2-2; D unclear. Per the germline V gene, CDR1 is LGHNA and CDR2 is YNFKEQ. CDR3 length equals 14 residues. Deletions cut 2 bases from V and 0 bases from J, with 4 bases between. This CDR3 reads CASSQPTNTGELFF. DNA for the CDR3: TGTGCCAGCAGCCAACCCACGAACACCGGGGAGCTGTTTTTT.

The J gene is TRBJ2-1, the V gene TRBV9, with D perhaps matching TRBD1 (6 bases). V shed 2 bases and J shed 7 bases, with 13 bases lying between them. This CDR3 has 14 residues. The V gene's germline CDR1 is SGDLS and CDR2 YYNGEE. As DNA, the CDR3 is TGTGCCAGCAGCGTCCACAGGGTAGAGAATGAGCAGTTCTTC. It translates to CASSVHRVENEQFF.

This rearrangement joins TRBV11-2 to TRBJ2-1, with 12 bases aligning to TRBD2. Losses at the gene ends were 1 base for V and 7 bases for J; bases not matched to a gene: 2. This CDR3 comprises 15 residues. The germline CDR1 and CDR2 sequences are SGHAT and FQNNGV. CDR3 residues: CASSLGLAGANEQFF. The CDR3 nucleotides are TGTGCCAGCAGCTTAGGACTAGCGGGAGCAAATGAGCAGTTCTTC.

This clone came up many times. The chain is built from TRBV6-2 or TRBV6-3 and TRBJ2-2; 7 nucleotides line up with TRBD1. Germline values: CDR1 MNHEY, CDR2 SVGEGT. The junction had 9 bases not matched to a gene; V was cut back by 5 bases and J by 0 bases. The CDR3 covers 17 residues. This chain's CDR3 is CASSLRQGVPNTGELFF. The CDR3, as DNA: TGTGCCAGCAGTCTCAGACAGGGCGTCCCGAACACCGGGGAGCTGTTTTTT.

The table lists this clone with a few counts. CDR3 in DNA: TGCGCCAGCGAGTCCGACCAGGGCTACGAGCAGTACTTC. It codes for CASESDQGYEQYF. This sequence joins TRBV10-2 and TRBJ2-7; perhaps TRBD1 as D (5 bases). CDR1 is WSHSY, CDR2 SAAADI, per germline. This CDR3 spans 13 amino acids. Trimming took 8 bases from V and 3 from J, leaving 14 bases between them.

The CDR3 sequence is CASSFHVRGLYRPNTEAFF. The CDR3 DNA reads TGTGCCAGCAGTTTCCACGTCAGGGGGTTGTACAGGCCAAACACTGAAGCTTTCTTT. The chain joins TRBV27 to TRBJ1-1, with TRBD1 matching 7 bases. This CDR3 has 19 amino acids. V lost 3 bases and J lost 2; bases outside the gene matches: 18. Germline V gene sequence: CDR1 MNHEY, CDR2 SMNVEV (reference sequence).

This chain joins TRBV3-1 (or the pseudogene TRBV3-2) and TRBJ1-6, with TRBD1 as a possible D gene (5 bases). V gave up 4 bases and J gave up 6 bases, with 10 bases separating them. The germline CDR1 and CDR2 sequences are LGHDT and YNNKEL (reference sequence). The CDR3 runs to 14 residues. The CDR3 loop is CASSPQGLNSPLHF. CDR3 DNA: TGTGCCAGCAGCCCTCAGGGACTTAATTCACCCCTCCACTTT.

J is TRBJ1-1 and V is TRBV7-8; TRBD1 matches at 7 bases. J lost 3 bases, V lost 6 bases, and 4 bases had no gene match. This CDR3 is 13 amino acids long. The germline V gene has CDR1 SGHVS and CDR2 FQNEAQ. CDR3: CASRQGMDTEAFF. In DNA, the CDR3 is TGTGCCAGCAGACAGGGGATGGACACTGAAGCTTTCTTT.

The CDR3, as DNA: TGTGCCAGCAGCCTACAACCGGGGAACACCGGGGAGCTGTTTTTT. This encodes CASSLQPGNTGELFF. The chain couples TRBV3-1 (or the pseudogene TRBV3-2) to TRBJ2-2; D call uncertain. Germline V gene lookup returns CDR1 LGHDT and CDR2 YNNKEL (reference sequence). There are 15 residues in the CDR3. The V gene lost 4 bases and the J gene lost 1 base, with 10 bases spanning the gap.

The chain carries TRBV25-1 and TRBJ1-3; 12 positions match TRBD1. This CDR3 comprises 17 residues. The ends lost 4 bases at V and 8 bases at J; junction bases unmatched: 12. Germline values: CDR1 MGHDK, CDR2 SYGVNS. Written as DNA, the CDR3 is TGTGCCAGCAGTGTTCCGGGACAGGGGGCGCCTCGGGACACCATATATTTT. Translation: CASSVPGQGAPRDTIYF.

The V and J genes are TRBV30 and TRBJ2-6; D unresolved. V lost 0 bases and J 2 bases, leaving 8 bases between the germline ends. CDR1 and CDR2 (germline): GTSNPN, SVGIG (reference sequence). The CDR3 extends over 15 amino acids. The CDR3: CAWSVRLAGANVLTF. CDR3 coding DNA: TGTGCCTGGAGTGTACGGCTAGCTGGGGCCAACGTCCTGACTTTC. Supplemented by reference TRBV30 and TRBJ2-6, the full variable domain reads SQTIHQWPATLVQPVGSPLSLECTVEGTSNPNLYWYRQAAGRGLQLLFYSVGIGQISSEVPQNLSASRPQDRQFILSSKKLLLSDSGFYLCAWSVRLAGANVLTFGAGSRLTVL.

The chain is built from TRBV3-1 (or the pseudogene TRBV3-2) and TRBJ2-5; 7 nucleotides align to TRBD2. V lost 0 bases to trimming and J lost 4 bases; unmatched junction nucleotides: 5. The CDR3 runs to 15 residues. CDR1 is LGHDT, CDR2 YNNKEL, per germline (reference sequence). In DNA form, the CDR3 reads TGTGCCAGCAGCCAAGATGGGGACTATGGAGAGACCCAGTACTTC. It encodes CASSQDGDYGETQYF.